The source of this TCR beta chain is a study of blood T cell repertoires in COVID-19. Study at large: Samples came from the United States, Italy and Spain, spanning acute and convalescent COVID-19. The cDNA or gDNA used as material had been derived from T cells, B-cell-depleted T cells, or PBMCs.

TCRdb keeps only in-frame clones here, not all; method: immunoSEQ multiplex PCR. The table shows over 250,000 clones, with just over 90% occurring only once. V lost 5 bases to trimming and J lost 3 bases; unmatched junction nucleotides: 13. The germline CDR1 and CDR2 sequences are SGHRS and YFSETQ. This CDR3 contains 16 residues. This TCR came from a woman between 25 and 40 years old with COVID-19, enrolled during active disease. The source material was peripheral blood. The chain joins TRBV5-1 to TRBJ1-2, with 7 bases that match TRBD1. CDR3 residues: CASSPLTGTVDYGYTF. As DNA, the CDR3 is TGCGCCAGCAGTCCATTAACCGGGACAGTGGACTATGGCTACACCTTC.